These 3 T cell receptor beta chains were sequenced from one sample in a study of blood T cell repertoires in COVID-19. Sequenced by immunoSEQ multiplex PCR; TCRdb stores in-frame clones only, minus some. The sample carries about 190,000 clones, approximately 90% recorded once. Sequences were obtained from peripheral blood. Receptors were obtained from a woman between 18 and 29 years old who had recovered from COVID-19.

The gene calls are TRBV7-8 and TRBJ1-3, with D perhaps TRBD1 (5 bases). The V and J ends lost 5 bases and 0 bases respectively, with 5 bases between them. CDR3 length equals 13 residues. CDR1 is SGHVS, CDR2 FQNEAQ, per germline. CDR3 in amino acids: CASSTGSGNTIYF. The CDR3 DNA reads TGTGCCAGCAGCACAGGCTCTGGAAACACCATATATTTT. The full variable domain, rest sourced from reference TRBV7-8 and TRBJ1-3, is GAGVSQSPRYKVAKRGQDVALRCDPISGHVSLFWYQQALGQGPEFLTYFQNEAQLDKSGLPSDRFFAERPEGSVSTLKIQRTQQEDSAVYLCASSTGSGNTIYFGEGSWLTVV.

V usage is TRBV7-2 and J usage is TRBJ1-1; 8 nucleotides agree with TRBD1. With V trimmed by 4 bases and J by 1 base, 5 bases remained unmatched. Germline values: CDR1 SGHTA, CDR2 FQGNSA. The CDR3 spans 15 residues. The CDR3 protein is CASSYRQGQNTEAFF. The CDR3 region has the DNA TGTGCCAGCAGCTACAGACAGGGGCAGAACACTGAAGCTTTCTTT.

This clone was recorded only once. The chain combines TRBV6-5 with TRBJ2-5; 7 bases are shared with TRBD1. The CDR3 loop spans 14 amino acids. CDR1 and CDR2 from the germline V gene are MNHEY and SVGAGI. V shed 6 bases, J shed 5 bases, and the junction held 9 bases outside the gene matches. CDR3 loop: CASRIDRATETQYF. The CDR3, as DNA: TGTGCCAGCAGAATAGACAGGGCGACGGAGACCCAGTACTTC.